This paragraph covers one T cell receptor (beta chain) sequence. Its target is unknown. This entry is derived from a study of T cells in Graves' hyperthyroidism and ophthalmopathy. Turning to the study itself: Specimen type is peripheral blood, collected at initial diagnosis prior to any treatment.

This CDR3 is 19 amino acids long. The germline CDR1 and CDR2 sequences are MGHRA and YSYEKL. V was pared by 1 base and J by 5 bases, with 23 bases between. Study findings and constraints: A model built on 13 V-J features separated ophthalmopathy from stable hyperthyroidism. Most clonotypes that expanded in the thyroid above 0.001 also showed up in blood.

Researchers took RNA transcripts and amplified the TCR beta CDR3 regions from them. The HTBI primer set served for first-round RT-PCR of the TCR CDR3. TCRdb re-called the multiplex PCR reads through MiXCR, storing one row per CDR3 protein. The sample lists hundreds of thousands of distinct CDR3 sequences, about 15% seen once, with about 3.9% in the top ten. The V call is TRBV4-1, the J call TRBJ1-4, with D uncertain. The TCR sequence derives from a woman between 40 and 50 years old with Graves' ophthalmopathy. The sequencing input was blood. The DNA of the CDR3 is TGCGCCAGCAGCCAAGGCCCTATATTTAGGACTGAGCGGAATGAAAAACTGTTTTTT. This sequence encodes CASSQGPIFRTERNEKLFF.